These 8 T cell receptor beta chains came from one sample sequenced in a study of blood T cell repertoires in COVID-19. Assay: immunoSEQ multiplex PCR; the TCRdb copy retains only in-frame clones and omits some. The table lists under 200,000 clones, 85% of them singletons. The sequenced material came from peripheral blood. These receptors originate from a woman aged 80 or over with COVID-19, enrolled during active disease.

The chain has TRBV5-1 and TRBJ2-7, with a possible D match to TRBD2 (5 bases). Per the germline V gene, CDR1 is SGHRS and CDR2 is YFSETQ. The CDR3 consists of 14 residues. Trimming pared 4 bases from V and 7 bases from J, leaving 18 bases between. CDR3 nucleotides: TGCGCCAGCAGCACTAGACCACTCCGGAGGGAGCAGTACTTC. Residues: CASSTRPLRREQYF.

This chain uses TRBV7-8 with TRBJ1-2; perhaps TRBD1 as D (6 bases). The CDR3 runs 13 residues. The V and J ends lost 2 bases and 8 bases respectively, with 12 bases between them. Germline V gene sequence: CDR1 SGHVS, CDR2 FQNEAQ. CDR3: CASSLTTGIGYTF. CDR3 bases: TGTGCCAGCAGCTTAACCACAGGGATAGGCTACACCTTC.

This clone was detected once. The genes are TRBV27 and TRBJ2-3, with TRBD2 matching over 14 bases. Trimming cost V 5 bases and J 4 bases; bases outside gene matches: 11. Germline CDR1 MNHEY, CDR2 SMNVEV (reference sequence). The CDR3 is 18 residues long. CDR3 in amino acids: CASSGLAGGTGRPDTQYF. As DNA, the CDR3 is TGTGCCAGCAGTGGACTAGCGGGAGGAACTGGTAGGCCAGATACGCAGTATTTT.

The chain employs TRBV3-1 (or the pseudogene TRBV3-2) and TRBJ1-1; D gene unclear. CDR1 LGHDT and CDR2 YNNKEL come from the germline V gene (reference sequence). Trimming removed 4 bases at V and 3 bases at J, with 15 bases between. This CDR3 has 15 amino acids. The CDR3 coding sequence is TGTGCCAGCAGCCCTCGTGGGCGTTCCGACACTGAAGCTTTCTTT. Protein sequence: CASSPRGRSDTEAFF.

The genes are TRBV27 and TRBJ2-5; D may be TRBD2 (6 bases). CDR3 size: 13 residues. V lost 5 bases and J 8 bases, leaving 15 bases between the germline ends. The germline gives CDR1 MNHEY, CDR2 SMNVEV (reference sequence). The CDR3 loop is CASSPTSWATQYF. CDR3 sequence (DNA): TGTGCCAGCAGTCCCACTAGCTGGGCTACCCAGTACTTC.

The chain recombines TRBV6-5 with TRBJ1-6, with D uncertain. The CDR3 covers 15 residues. The germline V gene has CDR1 MNHEY and CDR2 SVGAGI. V lost 11 bases and J lost 7, with 21 bases in between. As DNA, the CDR3 is TGTGCCTCGGGTCCCCCGAGAGGTTTGAATTCACCCCTCCACTTT. It specifies CASGPPRGLNSPLHF.

The chain uses TRBV6-5 and TRBJ2-3, with 9 bases fitting TRBD2. Germline trimming cut 4 bases from V and 2 bases from J; bases unmatched to any gene: 7. This CDR3 is built from 16 residues. The germline gives CDR1 MNHEY, CDR2 SVGAGI. In DNA, the CDR3 is TGTGCCAGCAGTTCGGTAGCGGGGGTAACCACAGATACGCAGTATTTT. Amino acids: CASSSVAGVTTDTQYF.

This clone was observed once. The rearrangement joins TRBV5-6 to TRBJ1-4; D ambiguous. Looked up from germline, CDR1 is SGHDT and CDR2 is YYEEEE. Trimming removed 3 bases at V and 5 bases at J, with 14 bases between. The CDR3 has 15 residues. CDR3: CASSSPGILNEKLFF. Here the CDR3 DNA reads TGTGCCAGCAGCTCCCCCGGGATTCTAAATGAAAAACTGTTTTTT.